At least ten counts were recorded for the clone carrying this TCR beta chain. Antigen: not known. Amplified TCR beta CDR3 regions derived from RNA transcripts. When the TCR CDR3 underwent first-round RT-PCR, the HTBI primer set was used. In TCRdb, the multiplex PCR reads were re-called with MiXCR into one record per CDR3 protein. The sample consists of 600,000 to 700,000 distinct CDR3 sequences, roughly 14% of them appearing once. The CDR3 is 13 residues long. Germline V gene sequence: CDR1 KGHDR, CDR2 SFDVKD. V shed 3 bases and J shed 8 bases, with 12 bases lying between them. The entry originates in a study of T cells in Graves' hyperthyroidism and ophthalmopathy. Overall study findings and caveats: The majority of expanded thyroid clonotypes above 0.001 also appeared in blood. The model predicted ophthalmopathy a median around six months before onset.

Exclusion criteria comprised uncontrolled infection, other autoimmune disease, pregnancy or lactation. Sequenced material: blood. V usage is TRBV24-1 and J usage is TRBJ1-2; tentative D call: TRBD1 (5 bases). The TCR sequence derives from a woman between 35 and 50 years old with Graves' ophthalmopathy. Here the CDR3 reads CATSDPMTEGYTF. CDR3 bases: TGTGCCACCAGTGATCCAATGACAGAGGGCTACACCTTC.